The clone carrying this TCR beta chain was observed a few times. Its antigen remains unknown. Other DNA sequences of this sample code for an identical CDR3. The data stem from a study of beta chain features in type 1 diabetes. Whole-study results and caveats: When Type 1 diabetes patients were examined, their TCRB CDR3s proved moderately but significantly shorter in all four CD4+ subsets.

V was cut by 1 base and J by 0 bases, with 6 bases left in between. This CDR3 contains 13 residues. Looked up from germline, CDR1 is SQVTM and CDR2 is ANQGSEA. The authors sorted CD4+ naive, central memory, regulatory and stem cell-like memory cells via CD45RO/CCR7/CD25/CD127/CD95/CD27. What was sequenced were expressed TCRB transcripts, since all of the isolated RNA had been reverse transcribed. This table comes from immunoSEQ multiplex PCR, and its TCRdb copy is limited to in-frame clones, with some not included. The sample shows nearly 700,000 clones, around 15% of them seen only once. The chain joins TRBV29-1 to TRBJ1-1; D not resolved. The TCR sequence derives from a man aged 18 to 30 with type 1 diabetes. The sequenced sample consisted of naive CD4+ T cells from blood. Written as DNA, the CDR3 is TGCAGCGTTGAAGGGGCCATGAACACTGAAGCTTTCTTT. It encodes CSVEGAMNTEAFF.